The present T cell receptor (beta chain) was sequenced within a study of T cell changes during pregnancy in multiple sclerosis. Generated by immunoSEQ multiplex PCR, the TCRdb table keeps only in-frame clones and is missing some. The sample gives just under 50,000 clones, 94% of which show up once; approximately 0.31% is in the top ten. This TCR came from a female donor with multiple sclerosis, enrolled in a pregnancy study. The sequencing here drew on CD4+ T cells from peripheral blood mononuclear cells, taken in the third trimester of pregnancy.

The CDR3 region is CASSRFFGQGSAEAFF. The CDR3 DNA sequence: TGTGCCAGCAGCCGATTTTTCGGACAGGGTAGCGCTGAAGCTTTCTTT. The chain links TRBV9 to TRBJ1-1, with 8 nucleotides matching TRBD1. This CDR3 comprises 16 residues. J gave up 6 bases and V 4 bases, and 14 bases lay outside the gene matches. The germline V gene encodes CDR1 SGDLS and CDR2 YYNGEE. Full variable domain (rest looked up from reference TRBV9 and TRBJ1-1): DSGVTQTPKHLITATGQRVTLRCSPRSGDLSVYWYQQSLDQGLQFLIQYYNGEERAKGNILERFSAQQFPDLHSELNLSSLELGDSALYFCASSRFFGQGSAEAFFGQGTRLTVV.